This T cell receptor (beta chain) was obtained from a study of blood T cell repertoires in COVID-19. Libraries were prepared by immunoSEQ multiplex PCR; TCRdb keeps only in-frame clonotypes and omits some of them. The table shows fewer than 250,000 clones, with roughly 80% occurring only once. Germline CDR1 KGHSH, CDR2 LQKENI. After removal of 2 bases from V and 6 bases from J, the junction contained 1 base not matched to a gene. This CDR3 has 15 residues. This receptor was identified in a woman in her twenties or thirties who had recovered from COVID-19. The chain links TRBV18 to TRBJ2-1, with 13 bases matching TRBD2. Sequenced sample: PBMCs or T cells enriched from blood (not recorded which). The CDR3 is CASSPRTSGGNEQFF. CDR3 bases: TGTGCCAGCTCACCAAGGACTAGCGGGGGCAATGAGCAGTTCTTC. The variable domain in full, completed from reference TRBV18 and TRBJ2-1, reads NAGVMQNPRHLVRRRGQEARLRCSPMKGHSHVYWYRQLPEEGLKFMVYLQKENIIDESGMPKERFSAEFPKEGPSILRIQQVVRGDSAAYFCASSPRTSGGNEQFFGPGTRLTVL.